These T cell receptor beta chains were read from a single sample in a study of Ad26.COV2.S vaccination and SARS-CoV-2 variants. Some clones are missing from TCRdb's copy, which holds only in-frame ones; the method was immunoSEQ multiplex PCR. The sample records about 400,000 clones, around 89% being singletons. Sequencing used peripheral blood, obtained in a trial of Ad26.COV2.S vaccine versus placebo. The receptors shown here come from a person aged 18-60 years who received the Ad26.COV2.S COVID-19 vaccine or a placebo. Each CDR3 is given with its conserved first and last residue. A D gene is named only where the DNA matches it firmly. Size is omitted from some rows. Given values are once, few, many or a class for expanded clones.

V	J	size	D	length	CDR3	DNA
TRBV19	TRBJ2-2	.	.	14	CASSKTGRAGELFF	TGTGCCAGTAGTAAGACAGGGAGGGCCGGGGAGCTGTTTTTT
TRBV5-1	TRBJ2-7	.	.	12	CASSFKGDEQYF	TGCGCCAGCAGCTTTAAGGGGGATGAGCAGTACTTC
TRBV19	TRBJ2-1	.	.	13	CASNDLGLDEQFF	TGTGCCTCCAACGACCTTGGGTTGGATGAGCAGTTCTTC
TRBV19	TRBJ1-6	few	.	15	CASSPTGSYNSPLHF	TGTGCCAGTAGTCCAACTGGGTCCTATAATTCACCCCTCCACTTT
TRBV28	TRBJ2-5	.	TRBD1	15	CASSPPTGRRETQYF	TGTGCCAGCAGTCCCCCGACAGGGCGGAGGGAGACCCAGTACTTC
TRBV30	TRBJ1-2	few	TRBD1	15	CAWSTGTGLYYGYTF	TGTGCCTGGAGCACCGGGACAGGACTTTACTATGGCTACACCTTC
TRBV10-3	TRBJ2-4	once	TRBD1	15	CAISESTGAENIQYF	TGTGCCATCAGTGAGTCGACAGGGGCGGAAAACATTCAGTACTTC
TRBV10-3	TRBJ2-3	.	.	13	CATRGDNTDTQYF	TGTGCCACCAGGGGGGACAACACAGATACGCAGTATTTT
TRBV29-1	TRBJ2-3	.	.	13	CSVRVRNTDTQYF	TGCAGCGTTCGGGTTAGAAACACAGATACGCAGTATTTT
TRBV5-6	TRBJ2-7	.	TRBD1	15	CASRTYRDREDEQYF	TGTGCCAGCAGAACCTACCGGGACAGGGAGGACGAGCAGTACTTC
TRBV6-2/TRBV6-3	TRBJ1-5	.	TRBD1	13	CASSTGGLTDQHF	TGTGCCAGCAGTACAGGGGGCCTCACGGACCAGCATTTT
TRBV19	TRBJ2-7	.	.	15	CASSMLAANPYEQYF	TGTGCCAGTAGTATGCTGGCGGCTAATCCCTACGAGCAGTACTTC
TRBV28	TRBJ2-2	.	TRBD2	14	CASRGGRNGGELFF	TGTGCCAGTCGGGGGGGAAGGAATGGCGGGGAGCTGTTTTTT
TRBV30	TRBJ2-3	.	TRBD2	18	CAWSTGTSGVFGTDTQYF	TGTGCCTGGAGCACCGGGACTAGCGGGGTCTTTGGCACAGATACGCAGTATTTT
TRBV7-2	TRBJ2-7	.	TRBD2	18	CASSLGWVRGATGDEQYF	TGTGCCAGCAGCTTGGGCTGGGTGCGGGGGGCCACGGGCGACGAGCAGTACTTC
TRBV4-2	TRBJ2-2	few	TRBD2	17	CASSQVRQRGANGELFF	TGTGCCAGCAGCCAGGTCCGGCAGCGGGGGGCCAACGGGGAGCTGTTTTTT
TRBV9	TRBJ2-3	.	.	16	CASSVGGVRSTDTQYF	TGTGCCAGCAGCGTAGGGGGGGTTCGTAGCACAGATACGCAGTATTTT
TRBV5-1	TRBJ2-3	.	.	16	CASSPTWISTTDTQYF	TGCGCCAGCAGCCCGACTTGGATCTCTACCACAGATACGCAGTATTTT
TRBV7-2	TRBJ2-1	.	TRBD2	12	CASSGGEVEQFF	TGTGCCAGCAGCGGGGGGGAGGTTGAGCAGTTCTTC
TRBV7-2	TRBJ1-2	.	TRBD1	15	CASSTAGTGKTGYTF	TGTGCCAGCAGCACCGCCGGGACAGGGAAGACTGGCTACACCTTC
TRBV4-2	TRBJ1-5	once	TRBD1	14	CASREGAGGSSQHF	TGTGCCAGCAGGGAAGGGGCAGGGGGCTCGTCCCAGCATTTT
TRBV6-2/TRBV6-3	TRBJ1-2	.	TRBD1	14	CASSSRDSNYGYTF	TGTGCCAGCAGTTCCAGGGACAGCAACTATGGCTACACCTTC
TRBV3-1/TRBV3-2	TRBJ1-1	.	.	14	CASMKAGRNTEAFF	TGTGCCAGCATGAAGGCAGGGAGAAACACTGAAGCTTTCTTT
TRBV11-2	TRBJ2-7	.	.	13	CASSLVGVYEQYF	TGTGCCAGCAGCTTAGTCGGGGTCTACGAGCAGTACTTC
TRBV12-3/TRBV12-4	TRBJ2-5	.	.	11	CASSASGAQYF	TGTGCCAGCAGTGCCTCGGGGGCCCAGTACTTC
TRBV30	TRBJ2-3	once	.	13	CAWSRTSTDTQYF	TGTGCCTGGAGTCGCACCAGCACAGATACGCAGTATTTT
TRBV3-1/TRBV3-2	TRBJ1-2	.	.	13	CASSQDRDYGYTF	TGTGCCAGCAGCCAAGATAGGGACTATGGCTACACCTTC
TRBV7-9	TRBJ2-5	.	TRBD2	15	CASSWERGVLETQYF	TGTGCCAGCAGCTGGGAGCGGGGGGTTCTGGAGACCCAGTACTTC
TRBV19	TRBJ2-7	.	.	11	CASGQSYEQYF	TGTGCGTCTGGGCAGTCCTACGAGCAGTACTTC
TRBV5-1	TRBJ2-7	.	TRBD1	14	CASSFGDRGYEQYF	TGCGCCAGCAGCTTCGGGGACAGGGGCTACGAGCAGTACTTC
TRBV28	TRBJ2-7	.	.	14	CASAPGTPIRRQYF	TGTGCCAGCGCCCCCGGGACACCTATACGAAGGCAGTACTTC
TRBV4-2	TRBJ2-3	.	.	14	CASSQDEGTDTQYF	TGTGCCAGCAGCCAAGACGAGGGCACAGATACGCAGTATTTT
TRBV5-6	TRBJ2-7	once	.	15	CASSSTGRALYEQYF	TGTGCCAGCAGCTCCACCGGCCGGGCCCTCTACGAGCAGTACTTC
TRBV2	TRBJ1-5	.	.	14	CASGTAYSNQPQHF	TGTGCCAGCGGTACGGCGTATAGCAATCAGCCCCAGCATTTT
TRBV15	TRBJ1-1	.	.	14	CATSRDLGGTEAFF	TGTGCCACCAGCAGAGATCTGGGGGGCACTGAAGCTTTCTTT
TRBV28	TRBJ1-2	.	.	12	CASSFGEYGYTF	TGTGCCAGCAGTTTTGGAGAGTATGGCTACACCTTC
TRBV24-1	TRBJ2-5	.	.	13	CATSEADQETQYF	TGTGCCACCAGTGAAGCGGACCAAGAGACCCAGTACTTC
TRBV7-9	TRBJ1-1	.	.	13	CASSPDGNRVAFF	TGTGCCAGCAGCCCCGACGGGAATCGGGTGGCTTTCTTT
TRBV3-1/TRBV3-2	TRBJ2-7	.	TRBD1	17	CASSQGGPGQGSYEQYF	TGTGCCAGCAGCCAAGGGGGCCCGGGACAGGGGTCCTACGAGCAGTACTTC
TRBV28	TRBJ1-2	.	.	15	CASSLPLDSNYGYTF	TGTGCCAGCAGTTTACCCCTGGACAGTAACTATGGCTACACCTTC
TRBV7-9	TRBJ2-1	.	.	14	CASSLYRVVNEQFF	TGTGCCAGCAGCTTATACAGGGTAGTGAATGAGCAGTTCTTC
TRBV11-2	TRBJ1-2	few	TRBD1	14	CASSFDRVSYGYTF	TGTGCCAGCAGCTTCGACAGGGTGTCCTATGGCTACACCTTC
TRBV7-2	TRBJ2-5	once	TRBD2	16	CASSLGLAGSKETQYF	TGTGCCAGCAGCTTGGGACTAGCGGGTTCAAAAGAGACCCAGTACTTC
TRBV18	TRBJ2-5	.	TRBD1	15	CASSPRTGGGETQYF	TGTGCCAGCTCACCCCGGACAGGGGGCGGAGAGACCCAGTACTTC
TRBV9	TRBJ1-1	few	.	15	CASSVVGQGYTEAFF	TGTGCCAGCAGCGTAGTAGGGCAGGGTTACACTGAAGCTTTCTTT
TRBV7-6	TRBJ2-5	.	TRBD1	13	CASSWDRGETQYF	TGTGCCAGCAGCTGGGACAGGGGTGAGACCCAGTACTTC
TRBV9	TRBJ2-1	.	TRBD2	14	CSSGTSGIYNEQFF	TGTTCATCGGGGACTAGCGGGATCTACAATGAGCAGTTCTTC